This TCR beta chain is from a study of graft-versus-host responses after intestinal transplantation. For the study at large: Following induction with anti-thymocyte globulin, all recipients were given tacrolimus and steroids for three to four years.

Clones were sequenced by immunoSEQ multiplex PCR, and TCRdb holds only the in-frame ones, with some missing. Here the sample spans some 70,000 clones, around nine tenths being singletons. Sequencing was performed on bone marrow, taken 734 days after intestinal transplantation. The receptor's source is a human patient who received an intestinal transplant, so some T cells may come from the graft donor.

CDR3 region: CASSPTSGTVVPHTGANVLTF. As DNA, the CDR3 is TGTGCCAGCAGTCCGACATCCGGGACCGTAGTTCCCCACACTGGGGCCAACGTCCTGACTTTC. V gene TRBV7-7 combines with J gene TRBJ2-6, with D possibly called TRBD1 or TRBD2 (5 bases each). CDR1 SSHAT and CDR2 FNYEAQ come from the germline V gene (reference sequence). The CDR3 extends over 21 amino acids. Between the trimmed V and J ends, which lost 6 bases and 2 bases, there was a span of 29 bases.